The clone carrying this T cell receptor (beta chain) has only a few counts. RNA transcripts provided the source from which TCR beta CDR3 regions were amplified. The TCR CDR3 was amplified in a first-round RT-PCR using the HTBI primer set. From the multiplex PCR reads, TCRdb called clonotypes with MiXCR, one entry per CDR3 protein. The sample contains 700,000 to 950,000 distinct CDR3 sequences, approximately 36% of which appear only once. The germline V gene encodes CDR1 SGHTA and CDR2 FQGNSA. Trimming left V 5 bases short and J 5 bases short, with 16 bases between. The CDR3 length is 15 residues. This entry is derived from a study of T cells in Graves' hyperthyroidism and ophthalmopathy.

The rearrangement uses TRBV7-2 and TRBJ1-5; D not resolved. The clonotype comes from a woman aged 40 to 50 with Graves' hyperthyroidism. Source material: blood. The CDR3 DNA reads TGTGCCAGCAGCCTCCCGGGGAGGGCGGATCAGCCCCAGCATTTT. It codes for CASSLPGRADQPQHF. The complete variable domain, with remaining parts taken from reference TRBV7-2 and TRBJ1-5, reads GAGVSQSPSNKVTEKGKDVELRCDPISGHTALYWYRQSLGQGLEFLIYFQGNSAPDKSGLPSDRFSAERTGGSVSTLTIQRTQQEDSAVYLCASSLPGRADQPQHFGDGTRLSIL.